This T cell receptor beta chain appears in the sequencing data of a study of cytomegalovirus exposure and HLA in healthy donors. Notes on this clone: Antigen unknown.

The CDR3 runs to 16 residues. CDR1 and CDR2 from the germline V gene are KGHSH and LQKENI. V was pared by 2 bases and J by 0 bases, with 11 bases between. Vbeta (60) and Jbeta (13) primers were used in the PCR. Sequencing was performed with immunoSEQ multiplex PCR; in TCRdb, only in-frame clones are kept and a portion is missing. The table records about 34,000 clones, 60% to 70% of them present only once. Study-level findings and limits: No immune exposure information besides CMV serostatus was available.

Material: PBMCs. This TCR was recovered from a man aged 35 to 55 in good health and CMV-seropositive. The chain employs TRBV18 and TRBJ1-3; unclear D gene. CDR3 sequence reads: CASSPLGGDSGNTIYF. CDR3 bases: TGTGCCAGCTCACCATTAGGCGGGGACTCTGGAAACACCATATATTTT.